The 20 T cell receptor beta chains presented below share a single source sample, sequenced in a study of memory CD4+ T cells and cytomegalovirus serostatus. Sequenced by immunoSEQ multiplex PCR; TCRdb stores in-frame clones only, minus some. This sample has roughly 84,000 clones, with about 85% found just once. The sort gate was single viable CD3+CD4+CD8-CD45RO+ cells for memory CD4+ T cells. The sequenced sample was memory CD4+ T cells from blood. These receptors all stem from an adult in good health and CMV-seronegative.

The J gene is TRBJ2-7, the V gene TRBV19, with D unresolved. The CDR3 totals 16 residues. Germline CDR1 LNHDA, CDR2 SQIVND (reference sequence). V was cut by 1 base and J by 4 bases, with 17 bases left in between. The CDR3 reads CASSIALAGIPYEQYF. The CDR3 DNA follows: TGTGCCAGTAGTATAGCTTTAGCAGGAATCCCTTACGAGCAGTACTTC. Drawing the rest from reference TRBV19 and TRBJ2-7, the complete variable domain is DGGITQSPKYLFRKEGQNVTLSCEQNLNHDAMYWYRQDPGQGLRLIYYSQIVNDFQKGDIAEGYSVSREKKESFPLTVTSAQKNPTAFYLCASSIALAGIPYEQYFGPGTRLTVT.

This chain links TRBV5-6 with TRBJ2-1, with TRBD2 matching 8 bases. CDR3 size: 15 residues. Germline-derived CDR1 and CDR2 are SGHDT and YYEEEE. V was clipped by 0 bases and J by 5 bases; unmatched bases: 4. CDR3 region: CASSLAGGTDNEQFF. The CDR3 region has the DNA TGTGCCAGCAGCTTGGCGGGGGGGACTGACAATGAGCAGTTCTTC.

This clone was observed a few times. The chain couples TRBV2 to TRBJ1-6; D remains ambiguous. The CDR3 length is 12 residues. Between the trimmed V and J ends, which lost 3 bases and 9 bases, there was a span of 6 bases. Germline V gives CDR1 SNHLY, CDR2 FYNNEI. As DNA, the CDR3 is TGTGCCAGCAGTGATGTAGGTTCACCCCTCCACTTT. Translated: CASSDVGSPLHF.

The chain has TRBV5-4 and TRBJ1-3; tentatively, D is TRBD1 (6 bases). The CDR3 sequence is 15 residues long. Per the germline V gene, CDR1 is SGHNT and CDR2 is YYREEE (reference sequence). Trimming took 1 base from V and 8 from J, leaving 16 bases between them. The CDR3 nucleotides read TGTGCCAGCAGCTTGATAGCCAGGGGCGGGCACACCATATATTTT. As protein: CASSLIARGGHTIYF.

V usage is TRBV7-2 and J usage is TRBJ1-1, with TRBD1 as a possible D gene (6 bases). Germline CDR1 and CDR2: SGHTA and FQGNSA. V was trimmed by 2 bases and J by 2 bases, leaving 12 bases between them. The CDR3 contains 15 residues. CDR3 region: CASSLWGHLNTEAFF. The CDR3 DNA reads TGTGCCAGCAGCTTATGGGGACATCTCAACACTGAAGCTTTCTTT. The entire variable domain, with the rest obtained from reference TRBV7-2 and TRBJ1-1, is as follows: GAGVSQSPSNKVTEKGKDVELRCDPISGHTALYWYRQSLGQGLEFLIYFQGNSAPDKSGLPSDRFSAERTGGSVSTLTIQRTQQEDSAVYLCASSLWGHLNTEAFFGQGTRLTVV.

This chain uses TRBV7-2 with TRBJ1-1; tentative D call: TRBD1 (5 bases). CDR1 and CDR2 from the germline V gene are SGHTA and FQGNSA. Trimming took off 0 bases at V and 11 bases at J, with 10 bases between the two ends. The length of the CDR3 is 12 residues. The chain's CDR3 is CASSLAGGKAFF. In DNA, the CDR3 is TGTGCCAGCAGCTTAGCCGGGGGGAAGGCTTTCTTT. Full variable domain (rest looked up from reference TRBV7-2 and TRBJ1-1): GAGVSQSPSNKVTEKGKDVELRCDPISGHTALYWYRQSLGQGLEFLIYFQGNSAPDKSGLPSDRFSAERTGGSVSTLTIQRTQQEDSAVYLCASSLAGGKAFFGQGTRLTVV.

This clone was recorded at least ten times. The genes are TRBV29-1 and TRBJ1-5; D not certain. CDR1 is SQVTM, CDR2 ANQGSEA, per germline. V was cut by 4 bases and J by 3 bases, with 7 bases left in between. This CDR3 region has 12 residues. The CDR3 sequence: CSVAGLNQPQHF. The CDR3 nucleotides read TGCAGCGTTGCCGGGCTCAATCAGCCCCAGCATTTT.

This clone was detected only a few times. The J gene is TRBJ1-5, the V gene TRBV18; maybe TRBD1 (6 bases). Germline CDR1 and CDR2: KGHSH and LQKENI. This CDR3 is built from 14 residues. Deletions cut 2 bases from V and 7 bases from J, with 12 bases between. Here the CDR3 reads CASSPGVTGQPQHF. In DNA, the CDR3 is TGTGCCAGCTCACCAGGGGTTACAGGGCAGCCCCAGCATTTT.

The CDR3 here is CASSLAGQGLTDTQYF. In DNA, the CDR3 is TGTGCCAGCAGCTTAGCCGGACAGGGTTTAACAGATACGCAGTATTTT. This chain links TRBV7-2 with TRBJ2-3; 8 bases fit TRBD1. V shed 0 bases and J 3 bases; nucleotides not matched to a gene: 5. Germline V lookup: CDR1 SGHTA, CDR2 FQGNSA. CDR3 size: 16 residues.

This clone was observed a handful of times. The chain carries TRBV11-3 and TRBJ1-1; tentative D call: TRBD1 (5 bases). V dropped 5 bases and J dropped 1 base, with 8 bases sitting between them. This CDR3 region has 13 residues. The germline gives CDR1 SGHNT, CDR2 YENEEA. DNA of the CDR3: TGTGCCAGCAGCCAGGGTACGAACACTGAAGCTTTCTTT. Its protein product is CASSQGTNTEAFF.

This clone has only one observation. The CDR3 DNA reads as TGTGCCAGCAGTTACTCGACCGGGGTTAACACCGGGGAGCTGTTTTTT. This codes for CASSYSTGVNTGELFF. The gene calls are TRBV6-5 and TRBJ2-2; maybe TRBD2 (5 bases). The CDR3 has 16 residues. Trimming removed 0 bases at V and 2 bases at J, with 10 bases between. Germline CDR1 and CDR2: MNHEY and SVGAGI.

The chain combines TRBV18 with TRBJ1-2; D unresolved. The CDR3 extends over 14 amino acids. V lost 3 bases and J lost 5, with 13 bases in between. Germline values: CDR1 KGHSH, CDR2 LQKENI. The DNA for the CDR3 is TGTGCCAGCTCACCCGCGGACGGCAAATATGGCTACACCTTC. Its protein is CASSPADGKYGYTF.

In nucleotides, the CDR3 is TGTGCCAGCAGCCCTCAAAGGAGCGCCGGGGAGCTGTTTTTT. Its protein product is CASSPQRSAGELFF. This sequence joins TRBV6-5 and TRBJ2-2; D gene ambiguous. V was clipped by 6 bases and J by 6 bases, with 14 bases between them. Germline V lookup: CDR1 MNHEY, CDR2 SVGAGI. The CDR3 is 14 amino acids.

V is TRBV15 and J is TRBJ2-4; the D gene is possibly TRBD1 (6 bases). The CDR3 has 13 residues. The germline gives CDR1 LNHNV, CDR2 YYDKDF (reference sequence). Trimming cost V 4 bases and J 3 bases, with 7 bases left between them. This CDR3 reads CATSTDSKNIQYF. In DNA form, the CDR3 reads TGTGCCACCAGCACGGACAGCAAAAACATTCAGTACTTC.

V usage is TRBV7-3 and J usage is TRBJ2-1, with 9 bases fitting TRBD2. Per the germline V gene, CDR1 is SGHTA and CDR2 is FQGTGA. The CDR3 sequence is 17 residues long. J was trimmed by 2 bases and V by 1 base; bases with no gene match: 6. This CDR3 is CASSLMSSGEPYNEQFF. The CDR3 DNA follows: TGTGCCAGCAGCTTAATGTCTAGCGGGGAGCCCTACAATGAGCAGTTCTTC.

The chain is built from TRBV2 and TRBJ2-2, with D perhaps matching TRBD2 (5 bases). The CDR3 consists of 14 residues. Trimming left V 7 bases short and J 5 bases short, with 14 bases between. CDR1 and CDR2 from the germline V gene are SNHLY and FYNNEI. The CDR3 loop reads CASNLGGVTGELFF. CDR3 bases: TGTGCCAGCAATCTTGGAGGAGTGACCGGGGAGCTGTTTTTT.

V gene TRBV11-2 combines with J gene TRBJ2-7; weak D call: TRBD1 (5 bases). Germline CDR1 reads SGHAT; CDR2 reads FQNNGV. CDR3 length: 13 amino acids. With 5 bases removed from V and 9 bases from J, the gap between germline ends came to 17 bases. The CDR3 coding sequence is TGTGCCAGCAGCCCCAGGCAGGGTGGATGGCAGTACTTC. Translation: CASSPRQGGWQYF.

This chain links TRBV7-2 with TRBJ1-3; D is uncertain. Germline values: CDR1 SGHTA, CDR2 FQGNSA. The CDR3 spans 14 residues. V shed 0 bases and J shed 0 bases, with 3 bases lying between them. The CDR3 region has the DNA TGTGCCAGCAGCTTAGCCAGCTCTGGAAACACCATATATTTT. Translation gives CASSLASSGNTIYF.

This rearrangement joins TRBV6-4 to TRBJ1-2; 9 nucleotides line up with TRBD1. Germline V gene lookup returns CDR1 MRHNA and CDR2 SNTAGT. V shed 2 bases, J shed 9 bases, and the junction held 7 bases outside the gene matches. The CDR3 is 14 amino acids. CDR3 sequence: CASSDQPGQGRYTF. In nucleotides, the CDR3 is TGTGCCAGCAGTGACCAACCGGGACAGGGCCGCTACACCTTC.

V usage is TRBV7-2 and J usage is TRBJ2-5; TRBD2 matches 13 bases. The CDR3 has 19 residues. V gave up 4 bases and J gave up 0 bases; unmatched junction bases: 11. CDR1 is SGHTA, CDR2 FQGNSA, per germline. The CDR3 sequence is CASSSKRLAGGPYQETQYF. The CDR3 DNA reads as TGTGCCAGCAGCTCAAAAAGACTAGCGGGGGGCCCGTACCAAGAGACCCAGTACTTC.